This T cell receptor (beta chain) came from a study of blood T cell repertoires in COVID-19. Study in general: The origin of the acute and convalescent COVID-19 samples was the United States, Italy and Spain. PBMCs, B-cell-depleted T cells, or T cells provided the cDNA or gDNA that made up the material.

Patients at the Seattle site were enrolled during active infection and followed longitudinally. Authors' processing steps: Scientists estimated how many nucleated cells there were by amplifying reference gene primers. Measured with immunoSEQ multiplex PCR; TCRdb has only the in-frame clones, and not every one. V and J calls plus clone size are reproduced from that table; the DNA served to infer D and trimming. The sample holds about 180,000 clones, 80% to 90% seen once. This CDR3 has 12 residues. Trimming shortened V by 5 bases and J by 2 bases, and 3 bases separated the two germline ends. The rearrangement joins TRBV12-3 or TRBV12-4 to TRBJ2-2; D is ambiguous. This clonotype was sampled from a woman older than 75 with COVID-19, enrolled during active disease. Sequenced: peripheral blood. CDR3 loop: CASSINTGELFF. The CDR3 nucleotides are TGTGCCAGCAGTATAAACACCGGGGAGCTGTTTTTT.